Following are 30 T cell receptor beta chains from one sample sequenced in a study of Ad26.COV2.S vaccination and SARS-CoV-2 variants. Profiling relied on immunoSEQ multiplex PCR, and the TCRdb table lists in-frame clones only, not all of them. The sample records roughly 410,000 clones, about four fifths being singletons. The treatment here: about 20 received Ad26.COV2.S at low or high dose, single or two shots; about 5 received placebo; per-sample allocation not given. Vaccine and placebo recipients were sampled on day 63 after the first injection. The sequencing used peripheral blood, collected in a trial of Ad26.COV2.S vaccine versus placebo. Receptors were obtained from a person aged 18-60 years who received the Ad26.COV2.S COVID-19 vaccine or a placebo.

CDR3 amino acids: CASSRTGSGNTIYF. The CDR3 bases are TGTGCCAGCTCACGGACAGGGTCTGGAAACACCATATATTTT. The chain is built from TRBV18 and TRBJ1-3; 8 bases are a match to TRBD1. CDR3 length equals 14 residues. CDR1 KGHSH and CDR2 LQKENI come from the germline V gene. The J segment lost 1 base and the V segment lost 4 bases, leaving 0 bases of the junction unmatched.

The chain links TRBV4-1 to TRBJ2-3; D ambiguous. The CDR3 totals 14 residues. V was clipped by 3 bases and J by 0 bases, with 7 bases between them. From germline, CDR1 is MGHRA and CDR2 YSYEKL. This CDR3 reads CASSHNPSTDTQYF. CDR3 DNA sequence: TGCGCCAGCAGCCATAACCCTAGCACAGATACGCAGTATTTT.

The chain employs TRBV11-3 and TRBJ1-1; weak D call: TRBD1 (5 bases). Looked up from germline, CDR1 is SGHNT and CDR2 is YENEEA. This CDR3 has 15 residues. The V end was cut by 1 base, the J end by 3 bases, with 12 bases between. CDR3 DNA sequence: TGTGCCAGCAGCTTAGGACAGCCGGGAGACACTGAAGCTTTCTTT. It codes for CASSLGQPGDTEAFF. Based on the CDR3 plus reference TRBV11-3 and TRBJ1-1, the full variable domain is EAGVVQSPRYKIIEKKQPVAFWCNPISGHNTLYWYLQNLGQGPELLIRYENEEAVDDSQLPKDRFSAERLKGVDSTLKIQPAELGDSAVYLCASSLGQPGDTEAFFGQGTRLTVV.

The rearrangement joins TRBV28 to TRBJ1-5, with D maybe TRBD1 (6 bases). Germline V lookup: CDR1 MDHEN, CDR2 SYDVKM. Deletions cut 2 bases from V and 10 bases from J, with 21 bases between. This CDR3 has 16 amino acids. The CDR3 DNA reads as TGTGCCAGCAGTTTACGCCCGGTCACAGGGACCGGCCCCCAGCATTTT. Its translation is CASSLRPVTGTGPQHF.

In its sample, this clone was seen a few times. This chain uses TRBV2 with TRBJ1-4, with TRBD1 as a possible D gene (5 bases). The germline CDR1 and CDR2 sequences are SNHLY and FYNNEI. With 6 bases removed from V and 8 bases from J, the gap between germline ends came to 19 bases. CDR3 length equals 15 residues. CDR3 amino acids: CASSVAGTGGEKLFF. CDR3 DNA sequence: TGTGCCAGCAGCGTAGCCGGGACGGGAGGCGAAAAACTGTTTTTT.

The chain has TRBV2 and TRBJ2-7; possibly TRBD1 for D (7 bases). Germline values: CDR1 SNHLY, CDR2 FYNNEI. CDR3 length equals 14 residues. V was pared by 5 bases and J by 3 bases, with 14 bases between. The CDR3 is CASSYGQGGYEQYF. The CDR3 DNA sequence: TGTGCCAGCAGTTACGGCCAGGGGGGCTACGAGCAGTACTTC.

The chain combines TRBV7-9 with TRBJ1-5; TRBD1 agrees at 8 bases. The CDR3 has 16 residues. The junction had 5 bases not matched to a gene; V was cut back by 1 base and J by 3 bases. CDR1 and CDR2 from the germline V gene are SEHNR and FQNEAQ (reference sequence). The CDR3 region has the DNA TGTGCCAGCAGCTTAGGGACAGGGAGGGACAATCAGCCCCAGCATTTT. Translation gives CASSLGTGRDNQPQHF.

The chain uses TRBV7-9 and TRBJ1-2; D unclear. Germline V gene data show CDR1 as SEHNR and CDR2 as FQNEAQ (reference sequence). Between the trimmed V and J ends, which lost 11 bases and 6 bases, there was a span of 7 bases. This CDR3 contains 9 residues. CDR3 sequence reads: CAGGHGYTF. CDR3 nucleotide sequence: TGTGCCGGTGGACATGGCTACACCTTC.

The rearrangement uses TRBV27 and TRBJ1-1; D might be TRBD1 (5 bases). Germline V gene data show CDR1 as MNHEY and CDR2 as SMNVEV (reference sequence). The V gene lost 1 base and the J gene lost 11 bases, with 14 bases spanning the gap. This CDR3 region has 13 residues. CDR3 in amino acids: CASSLWGGDGAFF. The CDR3 DNA reads TGTGCCAGCAGTTTATGGGGGGGGGATGGGGCTTTCTTT.

The chain joins TRBV19 to TRBJ2-1; 7 nucleotides agree with TRBD2. Germline V gene lookup returns CDR1 LNHDA and CDR2 SQIVND (reference sequence). The CDR3 spans 16 residues. V was clipped by 10 bases and J by 0 bases; unmatched bases: 12. Here the CDR3 DNA reads TGTGCCACCCTATCCGAGAAGCGGGGCTCCTACAATGAGCAGTTCTTC. This encodes CATLSEKRGSYNEQFF.

J is TRBJ1-5 and V is TRBV7-3; the match to TRBD1 covers 11 bases. Germline lookup yields CDR1 SGHTA and CDR2 FQGTGA. With V trimmed by 5 bases and J by 10 bases, 4 bases remained unmatched. The CDR3 length is 13 residues. The CDR3 DNA reads as TGTGCCAGCAGCCGGGACAGGGGGTTCCCCCAGCATTTT. Encoded protein: CASSRDRGFPQHF.

CDR3 sequence (DNA): TGTGCCAGCAGCCAAATGGGAGGGCCTAGCTATGAGCAGTTCTTC. It translates to CASSQMGGPSYEQFF. The chain joins TRBV7-3 to TRBJ2-1; 7 bases are shared with TRBD2. Germline-derived CDR1 and CDR2 are SGHTA and FQGTGA. V shed 5 bases and J 8 bases; nucleotides not matched to a gene: 12. CDR3 size: 15 residues.

The chain is built from TRBV12-3 or TRBV12-4 and TRBJ2-4; 7 bases map to TRBD2. CDR3 length equals 13 residues. The ends lost 9 bases at V and 4 bases at J; junction bases unmatched: 6. CDR3 bases: TGTGCCAGGTCCGGGGGGAGGAAAAACATTCAGTACTTC. This gives the protein CARSGGRKNIQYF.

The chain recombines TRBV7-2 with TRBJ1-2, with D uncertain. The ends were cut back, 1 base at V and 4 bases at J, with 16 bases in the middle. CDR3 length: 16 amino acids. Germline CDR1 reads SGHTA; CDR2 reads FQGNSA. The CDR3, as DNA: TGTGCCAGCAGCTTAGTTGCCCCGGCTTTGGGCTATGGCTACACCTTC. Protein sequence: CASSLVAPALGYGYTF.

This chain links TRBV9 with TRBJ2-1; D call uncertain. From germline, CDR1 is SGDLS and CDR2 YYNGEE. The CDR3 has 14 residues. The V and J ends lost 2 bases and 7 bases respectively, with 13 bases between them. CDR3 DNA sequence: TGTGCCAGCAGCGTCCCCCCCTCTCTGAATGAGCAGTTCTTC. Protein sequence: CASSVPPSLNEQFF.

This chain connects TRBV6-5 to TRBJ2-5, with 7 positions matching TRBD1. CDR3 length equals 13 residues. After removal of 8 bases from V and 5 bases from J, the junction contained 8 bases not matched to a gene. The germline gives CDR1 MNHEY, CDR2 SVGAGI. This CDR3 is CASRGQVGETQYF. The CDR3 DNA follows: TGTGCCAGCCGCGGACAGGTCGGCGAGACCCAGTACTTC.

The rearrangement joins TRBV12-3 or TRBV12-4 to TRBJ1-2; the match to TRBD1 covers 7 bases. After removal of 7 bases from V and 7 bases from J, the junction contained 6 bases not matched to a gene. The CDR3 is 12 amino acids. The CDR3 DNA reads as TGTGCCAGCACCCCGACAGGGTCTGGCTACACCTTC. It yields the protein CASTPTGSGYTF.

The rearrangement joins TRBV2 to TRBJ1-6; perhaps TRBD1 as D (6 bases). Germline values: CDR1 SNHLY, CDR2 FYNNEI. The ends were cut back, 0 bases at V and 13 bases at J, with 13 bases in the middle. CDR3 size: 14 residues. CDR3 residues: CASSEATGPGPLHF. CDR3 in DNA: TGTGCCAGCAGTGAAGCGACAGGACCCGGGCCCCTCCACTTT.

V gene TRBV2 combines with J gene TRBJ1-3; D is ambiguous. The V end lost 6 bases, the J end lost 0 bases, and 6 bases lay between the germline ends. The CDR3 spans 13 residues. CDR1 and CDR2 (germline): SNHLY, FYNNEI. The CDR3 region is CASSYDSGNTIYF. In nucleotides, the CDR3 is TGTGCCAGCAGCTATGACTCTGGAAACACCATATATTTT.

The V gene is TRBV6-2 or TRBV6-3, the J gene TRBJ2-6, with D hard to call. CDR1 and CDR2 from the germline V gene are MNHEY and SVGEGT. The length of the CDR3 is 16 residues. Trimming removed 1 base from V and 0 bases from J, with 7 bases in between. The CDR3 DNA follows: TGTGCCAGCAGTTACTTTCGGAGCTCTGGGGCCAACGTCCTGACTTTC. This sequence encodes CASSYFRSSGANVLTF.

The V and J genes are TRBV27 and TRBJ1-2, with D maybe TRBD1 (5 bases). Trimming cost V 6 bases and J 8 bases, with 16 bases left between them. This CDR3 has 13 amino acids. CDR1 is MNHEY, CDR2 SMNVEV, per germline (reference sequence). The CDR3 spells CASRGDGVVGYTF. In DNA form, the CDR3 reads TGTGCCAGCAGGGGGGATGGGGTGGTCGGCTACACCTTC.

The chain combines TRBV18 with TRBJ2-2; a possible D gene is TRBD1 (5 bases). V gave up 4 bases and J gave up 2 bases, with 8 bases separating them. The germline V gene has CDR1 KGHSH and CDR2 LQKENI. CDR3 length equals 14 residues. CDR3 DNA: TGTGCCAGCTCACAGGGGCTTAACACCGGGGAGCTGTTTTTT. This encodes CASSQGLNTGELFF. Complete variable domain (other parts from reference TRBV18 and TRBJ2-2): NAGVMQNPRHLVRRRGQEARLRCSPMKGHSHVYWYRQLPEEGLKFMVYLQKENIIDESGMPKERFSAEFPKEGPSILRIQQVVRGDSAAYFCASSQGLNTGELFFGEGSRLTVL.

This sequence joins TRBV28 and TRBJ2-7; D might be TRBD1 (6 bases). Trimming shortened V by 7 bases and J by 12 bases, and 19 bases separated the two germline ends. CDR1 and CDR2 (germline): MDHEN, SYDVKM. CDR3 length: 12 residues. The CDR3 protein is CASTPPTGRGYF. The CDR3 DNA follows: TGTGCCAGCACTCCCCCGACGGGCAGGGGGTACTTC.

This clone was counted a few times. V and J are TRBV11-2 and TRBJ2-5, with D possibly matching TRBD2 (5 bases). Trimming took off 0 bases at V and 6 bases at J, with 5 bases between the two ends. Germline loops: CDR1 SGHAT, CDR2 FQNNGV. CDR3 length: 12 residues. Written as DNA, the CDR3 is TGTGCCAGCAGCTTAGACGGGAAGACCCAGTACTTC. Its translation is CASSLDGKTQYF.

V gene TRBV7-9 combines with J gene TRBJ2-5, with a tentative D call TRBD2 (6 bases). Trimming pared 5 bases from V and 2 bases from J, leaving 12 bases between. CDR1 is SEHNR, CDR2 FQNEAQ, per germline (reference sequence). The CDR3 has 14 amino acids. For the CDR3, the DNA is TGTGCCAGCAGCCATAGCCGGGGGCAAGAGACCCAGTACTTC. Protein sequence: CASSHSRGQETQYF.

This rearrangement joins TRBV13 to TRBJ2-7; the match to TRBD1 covers 10 bases. The CDR3 runs to 15 residues. With 3 bases clipped from V and 0 bases from J, the junction kept 2 bases outside the gene matches. Looked up from germline, CDR1 is PRHDT and CDR2 is FYEKMQ (reference sequence). The CDR3 DNA reads as TGTGCCAGCAGCTTGACAGGGGGCCTCTCCTACGAGCAGTACTTC. It is translated as CASSLTGGLSYEQYF.

The rearrangement joins TRBV18 to TRBJ2-3; D may be TRBD2 (5 bases). Per germline, CDR1 KGHSH and CDR2 LQKENI. CDR3 size: 16 residues. Trimming removed 0 bases from V and 5 bases from J, with 15 bases in between. CDR3 loop: CASSPPDGVGVDTQYF. CDR3 coding DNA: TGTGCCAGCTCACCACCGGACGGGGTTGGGGTAGATACGCAGTATTTT.

The chain is built from TRBV18 and TRBJ1-4, with D possibly being TRBD1 (6 bases). The V end lost 2 bases, the J end lost 3 bases, and 19 bases lay between the germline ends. This CDR3 region has 18 residues. Germline CDR1 is KGHSH and CDR2 is LQKENI. The CDR3 loop is CASSPITQGNSPNEKLFF. In nucleotides, the CDR3 is TGTGCCAGCTCACCAATAACACAGGGCAATTCACCTAATGAAAAACTGTTTTTT.

The chain carries TRBV10-2 and TRBJ1-2; D is unclear. Trimming removed 0 bases at V and 7 bases at J, with 15 bases between. The CDR3 totals 15 residues. CDR1 and CDR2 (germline): WSHSY, SAAADI. The DNA for the CDR3 is TGCGCCAGCAGTGAGTCGACGGTTGTCTTAAGTGGCTACACCTTC. This sequence encodes CASSESTVVLSGYTF.

The chain couples TRBV24-1 to TRBJ2-1, with 7 bases that match TRBD2. This CDR3 has 18 amino acids. V dropped 3 bases and J dropped 10; count of bases not matched to a gene: 20. Germline-derived CDR1 and CDR2 are KGHDR and SFDVKD. CDR3 amino acids: CATSDPGTKSGGYGEQFF. DNA of the CDR3: TGTGCCACCAGTGATCCCGGGACTAAAAGTGGGGGTTATGGCGAGCAGTTCTTC.